Included here is one T cell receptor (beta chain) sequence, with context. Its antigen specificity is not known. Base qualities are not at hand, and no much larger clone is one base apart. The data stem from a study of T cells in tuberculosis (dated by TCRdb to 2017 to 2018). Some background on the complete study: The study combined CD1B tetramers and high-throughput TCR immunosequencing to characterize T cells specific for the mycobacterial lipid antigen glucose monomycolate (GMM). A South African clinical cohort compared IGRA-negative adolescents, IGRA-positive adolescents with latent tuberculosis and adults with active tuberculosis, more than 9 per group. Here is what the overall study found, with its caveats: Compared with IGRA-negative controls, TCR-alpha repertoires from active tuberculosis had smaller mean NN-distances to GMM-specific TCRs, which suggests clonal expansion of these TCRs. Clinical samples were chosen by availability of cryopreserved specimens, and active tuberculosis cases were adults while controls were adolescents. The smaller NN-distances were partly driven by shorter CDR3-alpha lengths in active tuberculosis patients, and the difference for TCR-beta did not reach statistical significance. A classifier using the diverse GMM-specific repertoire reached 85% to 90% accuracy (AUROC around 0.9), compared with approximately 73% accuracy using GEM motif frequencies.

The germline V gene (reference sequence) gives CDR1 as PRHDT and CDR2 as FYEKMQ. The CDR3, cysteine through phenylalanine, is 16 amino acids long. Just CDR3 DNA is preserved here, 48 bases in frame from base 1. V has 2 bases trimmed and J has 6 bases trimmed; junction bases matching no gene number 9. At study entry, adolescents were screened for latent tuberculosis infection by tuberculin skin test and QuantiFERON-TB GOLD In-Tube IGRA. Immunosequencing of unsorted cryopreserved PBMC covered, on average, about 91,000 T cells per clinical donor. Eleven high schools in the Worcester region of the Western Cape, South Africa, served as enrollment sites for adolescents aged 12 to 18 years. About 10 M. tuberculosis-infected adolescents and approximately 10 uninfected adolescents were selected, with the two groups matched for age and sex. PBMC from adolescents were isolated by density centrifugation from freshly drawn heparinized blood and were then cryopreserved.

TCR libraries were generated with the immunoSEQ multiplex PCR assay, using TCR-beta and/or TCR-alpha/delta assays for each sample. The amplified TCR libraries were sequenced on the Illumina high-throughput platform. Per the original workflow: Clustering and dimensionality reduction relied on pairwise TCRdist distances among GMM-specific receptors from T cells that were either sorted ex vivo or expanded in vitro. The score assigned to each clinical repertoire was mean NN-distance, meaning the average TCRdist to the nearest 10% of tetramer-positive reference sequences. GEM TCR motif frequency was calculated as the fraction of unique TCRs that matched known GEM sequences in V/J usage and CDR3 length. Linear discriminant analysis with leave-one-out cross-validation, implemented in scikit-learn, was used to classify active tuberculosis. This immuneACCESS table, as held by TCRdb, lists in-frame sequences with V and J called but not all clones. Of the missing ones, under half trace to an unresolved V gene in checked studies; the others have no known cause. The V and J calls and clone size come from that table; D and trimming were worked out from the DNA. The sample table holds approximately 30,000 clones, of which approximately 97% were seen once. The top ten constitute 6.2% of the sample.

The clonotype originates from a donor between 5 and 29 years old with latent tuberculosis or without tuberculosis infection. This sequence uses TRBV13 and TRBJ1-1, with 10 junctional bases fitting TRBD1. Sequenced: PBMCs. The CDR3 region has the sequence CASSLSDRGWGAEAFF. The DNA is TGTGCCAGCAGCTTATCGGACAGGGGGTGGGGCGCTGAAGCTTTCTTT.